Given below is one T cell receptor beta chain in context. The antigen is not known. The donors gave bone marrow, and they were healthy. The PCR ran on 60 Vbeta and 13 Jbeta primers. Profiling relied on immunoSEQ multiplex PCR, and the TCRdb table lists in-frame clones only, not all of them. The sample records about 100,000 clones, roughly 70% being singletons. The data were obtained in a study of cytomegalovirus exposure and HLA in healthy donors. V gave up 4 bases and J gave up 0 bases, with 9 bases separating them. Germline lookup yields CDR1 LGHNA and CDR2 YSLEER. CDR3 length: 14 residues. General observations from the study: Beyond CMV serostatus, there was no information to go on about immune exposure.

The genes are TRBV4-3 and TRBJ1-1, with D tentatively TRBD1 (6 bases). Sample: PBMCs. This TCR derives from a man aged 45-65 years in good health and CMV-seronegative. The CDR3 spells CASSPTGMNTEAFF. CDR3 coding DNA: TGCGCCAGCAGCCCAACAGGGATGAACACTGAAGCTTTCTTT.